The present entry profiles one T cell receptor (beta chain) with its context. This entry is derived from a study of blood T cell repertoires in COVID-19. Study in general: PBMCs, B-cell-depleted T cells, or T cells provided the cDNA or gDNA that made up the material.

The authors' processing: Amplification with reference gene primers provided the estimates of nucleated cell counts. Clones were read by immunoSEQ multiplex PCR, and TCRdb kept only the in-frame ones, dropping some. V and J calls and clone size are as listed in that table; D and trimming were resolved from the DNA. The repertoire holds about 89,000 clones, 80% seen once, with 19% in the top ten. Trimming pared 4 bases from V and 4 bases from J, leaving 10 bases between. CDR3 length: 13 residues. Germline assignment: CDR1 ENHRY and CDR2 SYGVKD. The clonotype originates from an elderly woman with acute or convalescent COVID-19. The gene calls are TRBV10-3 and TRBJ1-2, with D tentatively TRBD1 (5 bases). The sample consisted of peripheral blood. Written as DNA, the CDR3 is TGTGCCATCAGTGGGGGGGACCCCTATGGCTACACCTTC. It encodes CAISGGDPYGYTF.